A single sample is the source of the 31 T cell receptor beta chains below, sequenced in a study of blood T cell repertoires in COVID-19. Profiling relied on immunoSEQ multiplex PCR, and the TCRdb table lists in-frame clones only, not all of them. The data show about 190,000 clones, with roughly 84% seen just once and roughly 6.2% held by the top ten. The sample comprised peripheral blood. These receptors were collected from a woman aged 40 to 55 who had recovered from COVID-19.

This chain uses TRBV5-6 with TRBJ2-2; 8 bases fit TRBD1. The CDR3 consists of 15 residues. CDR1 and CDR2 from the germline V gene are SGHDT and YYEEEE. Losses at the gene ends were 3 bases for V and 6 bases for J; bases not matched to a gene: 7. DNA of the CDR3: TGTGCCAGCAGCTCTGGACAGGGTAAGGCCGGGGAGCTGTTTTTT. This codes for CASSSGQGKAGELFF.

The chain is built from TRBV19 and TRBJ2-5; the D gene is possibly TRBD1 (5 bases). This CDR3 has 13 amino acids. Per germline, CDR1 LNHDA and CDR2 SQIVND (reference sequence). Deletions cut 3 bases from V and 3 bases from J, with 8 bases between. CDR3 DNA: TGTGCCAGTAGTATCGTCAGGGAAGAGACCCAGTACTTC. Translating it yields CASSIVREETQYF.

Comment on this clone: Germline and junction disagree at one end, which may indicate a read error. The chain joins TRBV6-6 to TRBJ1-3, with a weak D call TRBD1 (5 bases). This CDR3 contains 13 residues. CDR1 and CDR2 (germline): MNHNY, SVGAGI (reference sequence). The CDR3 DNA is TGTGCCAGCAGTTACTCGTCTGCAGACAGCCCGCGTTTT. As protein: CASSYSSADSPRF.

The chain links TRBV9 to TRBJ1-2; TRBD1 matches 7 bases. J lost 4 bases, V lost 0 bases, and 6 bases had no gene match. This CDR3 is 15 amino acids long. Germline V CDR1 and CDR2: SGDLS, YYNGEE. The CDR3 DNA follows: TGTGCCAGCAGCGTAGGAACAGGGGATCGCTATGGCTACACCTTC. Translating gives CASSVGTGDRYGYTF.

CDR3 region: CASSSQVVGANVLTF. In nucleotides, the CDR3 is TGTGCCAGCAGCTCACAGGTAGTTGGGGCCAACGTCCTGACTTTC. The chain carries TRBV7-9 and TRBJ2-6, with D tentatively TRBD1 (5 bases). Trimming took off 4 bases at V and 3 bases at J, with 10 bases between the two ends. From germline, CDR1 is SEHNR and CDR2 FQNEAQ (reference sequence). This CDR3 region has 15 residues.

This chain uses TRBV20-1 with TRBJ2-1; TRBD2 might be the D (6 bases). Germline CDR1 and CDR2: DFQATT and SNEGSKA (reference sequence). This CDR3 is 11 amino acids long. V dropped 7 bases and J dropped 6 bases, with 10 bases sitting between them. CDR3: CSVERANEQFF. For the CDR3, the DNA is TGCAGTGTGGAGCGGGCCAATGAGCAGTTCTTC.

The chain recombines TRBV3-1 (or the pseudogene TRBV3-2) with TRBJ1-3; 10 positions agree with TRBD1. The CDR3 consists of 15 residues. Germline values: CDR1 LGHDT, CDR2 YNNKEL (reference sequence). V dropped 1 base and J dropped 7; count of bases not matched to a gene: 4. The CDR3 DNA sequence: TGTGCCAGCAGCCAAGCGACAGGGGGCATGAACACCATATATTTT. Translating gives CASSQATGGMNTIYF.

J is TRBJ1-1 and V is TRBV24-1, with TRBD1 matching 7 bases. This CDR3 contains 12 residues. V was clipped by 3 bases and J by 7 bases; unmatched bases: 1. Per germline, CDR1 KGHDR and CDR2 SFDVKD. CDR3 coding DNA: TGTGCCACCAGTGATCGGGACAGTGAAGCTTTCTTT. Its protein is CATSDRDSEAFF.

V is TRBV2 and J is TRBJ2-1; D might be TRBD1 (5 bases). The germline V gene has CDR1 SNHLY and CDR2 FYNNEI. The CDR3 extends over 12 amino acids. V was pared by 6 bases and J by 10 bases, with 13 bases between. CDR3 in DNA: TGTGCCAGCAGGGATTGGGGCGTCGAGCAGTTCTTC. Its translation is CASRDWGVEQFF. Filled out from reference TRBV2 and TRBJ2-1, the complete variable domain reads EPEVTQTPSHQVTQMGQEVILRCVPISNHLYFYWYRQILGQKVEFLVSFYNNEISEKSEIFDDQFSVERPDGSNFTLKIRSTKLEDSAMYFCASRDWGVEQFFGPGTRLTVL.

Written as DNA, the CDR3 is TGTGCCAGCAGTGGGGGGACAGGGGTTGAGACCCAGTACTTC. Its protein is CASSGGTGVETQYF. The V gene is TRBV2, the J gene TRBJ2-5; 10 bases are shared with TRBD1. J was trimmed by 5 bases and V by 4 bases; bases with no gene match: 4. Germline V gene data show CDR1 as SNHLY and CDR2 as FYNNEI. The CDR3 covers 14 residues.

The rearrangement uses TRBV9 and TRBJ1-2; D is uncertain. Trimming left V 6 bases short and J 2 bases short, with 5 bases between. Germline V gene lookup returns CDR1 SGDLS and CDR2 YYNGEE. The CDR3 totals 11 residues. CDR3 region: CASTNNYGYTF. The CDR3 DNA follows: TGTGCCAGCACTAACAACTATGGCTACACCTTC.

The rearrangement uses TRBV29-1 and TRBJ1-5, with 9 nucleotides matching TRBD1. From germline, CDR1 is SQVTM and CDR2 ANQGSEA. CDR3 size: 14 residues. V shed 6 bases and J 5 bases; nucleotides not matched to a gene: 8. The CDR3 DNA sequence: TGCAGCGTGGCCCCGGGACAGGGTGATCAGCCCCAGCATTTT. Protein product: CSVAPGQGDQPQHF.

This clone was seen a single time. The rearrangement links TRBV7-9 to TRBJ1-1; 8 bases are a match to TRBD1. Germline trimming cut 4 bases from V and 5 bases from J; bases unmatched to any gene: 3. Per the germline V gene, CDR1 is SEHNR and CDR2 is FQNEAQ (reference sequence). This CDR3 is 13 amino acids long. The CDR3 DNA reads as TGTGCCAGCAGCTCACAGGGGGGGACTGAAGCTTTCTTT. This sequence encodes CASSSQGGTEAFF.

V and J are TRBV28 and TRBJ1-2; 7 bases line up with TRBD1. Looked up from germline, CDR1 is MDHEN and CDR2 is SYDVKM. The trim removed 0 bases at V and 4 bases at J, leaving 2 bases unmatched. This CDR3 has 14 amino acids. The CDR3 DNA is TGTGCCAGCAGTTTATGGGACAGGTCCTATGGCTACACCTTC. Amino acid sequence: CASSLWDRSYGYTF.

The chain has TRBV27 and TRBJ1-1; 7 positions match TRBD1. The CDR3 is made up of 21 amino acids. V shed 1 base, J shed 1 base, and the junction held 21 bases outside the gene matches. Per germline, CDR1 MNHEY and CDR2 SMNVEV (reference sequence). The chain's CDR3 is CASSLLPDPGTVAPRNTEAFF. The CDR3 coding sequence is TGTGCCAGCAGTTTATTACCGGATCCCGGGACAGTCGCCCCCCGGAACACTGAAGCTTTCTTT.

The chain carries TRBV11-2 and TRBJ2-1, with 7 bases identical to TRBD2. Germline loops: CDR1 SGHAT, CDR2 FQNNGV. J lost 3 bases, V lost 5 bases, and 7 bases had no gene match. This CDR3 is built from 15 residues. CDR3 protein: CASSPTRGGYNEQFF. The DNA for the CDR3 is TGTGCCAGCAGCCCTACACGCGGGGGCTACAATGAGCAGTTCTTC. The whole variable domain, remainder taken from reference TRBV11-2 and TRBJ2-1, is EAGVAQSPRYKIIEKRQSVAFWCNPISGHATLYWYQQILGQGPKLLIQFQNNGVVDDSQLPKDRFSAERLKGVDSTLKIQPAKLEDSAVYLCASSPTRGGYNEQFFGPGTRLTVL.

The chain recombines TRBV2 with TRBJ2-7; 11 positions match TRBD1. The CDR3 has 15 amino acids. Germline lookup yields CDR1 SNHLY and CDR2 FYNNEI. Germline trimming cut 4 bases from V and 2 bases from J; bases unmatched to any gene: 4. CDR3: CASSVGGQGAYEQYF. In DNA form, the CDR3 reads TGTGCCAGCAGTGTGGGGGGACAGGGGGCCTACGAGCAGTACTTC.

This clone was picked up one time. The CDR3 nucleotides read TGTGCCAGCAGCGGGAGTGGTCTCTACAATGAGCAGTTCTTC. Protein: CASSGSGLYNEQFF. The chain has TRBV7-2 and TRBJ2-1; possible D gene TRBD2, 5 bases. Germline V lookup: CDR1 SGHTA, CDR2 FQGNSA. V lost 5 bases and J 3 bases, leaving 11 bases between the germline ends. There are 14 residues in the CDR3.

This clone was seen a single time. CDR3 nucleotides: TGTGCCAGCAGCAGCAGGACAGGGGAAGAGACCCAGTACTTC. It codes for CASSSRTGEETQYF. This chain links TRBV7-8 with TRBJ2-5, with 9 nucleotides matching TRBD1. The CDR3 totals 14 residues. Per germline, CDR1 SGHVS and CDR2 FQNEAQ. Unmatched junction bases numbered 4, after V lost 5 bases and J lost 3 bases.

The chain couples TRBV27 to TRBJ2-2; a weak D match, TRBD1 (6 bases). In germline, CDR1 is MNHEY, CDR2 SMNVEV (reference sequence). The CDR3 totals 16 residues. V lost 5 bases, J lost 5 bases, and 18 bases lay in between. CDR3 sequence reads: CASSPDPTGQTGELFF. CDR3 coding DNA: TGTGCCAGCAGTCCCGACCCCACAGGGCAAACCGGGGAGCTGTTTTTT.

V gene TRBV4-2 combines with J gene TRBJ2-5; 11 bases match TRBD2. Per the germline V gene, CDR1 is LGHNA and CDR2 is YNFKEQ. The CDR3 loop spans 15 amino acids. Germline trimming cut 4 bases from V and 1 base from J; bases unmatched to any gene: 2. CDR3 coding DNA: TGTGCCAGCAGCCGTGGGACTAGCGGCCAAGAGACCCAGTACTTC. Translating gives CASSRGTSGQETQYF.

The chain couples TRBV15 to TRBJ2-6; maybe TRBD1 (5 bases). This CDR3 has 16 amino acids. The V end was cut by 0 bases, the J end by 4 bases, with 10 bases between. The germline CDR1 and CDR2 sequences are LNHNV and YYDKDF (reference sequence). CDR3 region: CATSRDRVLGANVLTF. The CDR3 bases are TGTGCCACCAGCAGAGACAGGGTACTGGGGGCCAACGTCCTGACTTTC.

The V call is TRBV30, the J call TRBJ2-7; 12 nucleotides align to TRBD2. V lost 4 bases, J lost 3 bases, and 10 bases stayed unmatched. CDR3 length: 16 residues. Germline loops: CDR1 GTSNPN, CDR2 SVGIG (reference sequence). The CDR3 DNA reads TGTGCCTGGACCCCGCCGACTAGCGGGAGAATCTACGAGCAGTACTTC. Residues: CAWTPPTSGRIYEQYF.

V is TRBV7-6 and J is TRBJ1-5; D gene ambiguous. V lost 1 base, J lost 3 bases, and 13 bases lay in between. Germline CDR1 reads SGHVS; CDR2 reads FNYEAQ. The CDR3 loop spans 16 amino acids. Written as DNA, the CDR3 is TGTGCCAGCAGCTTAGGGGCCGTAGGTTCCAATCAGCCCCAGCATTTT. Encoded protein: CASSLGAVGSNQPQHF.

The chain recombines TRBV30 with TRBJ1-1; D might be TRBD1 (5 bases). The length of the CDR3 is 11 residues. Germline CDR1 GTSNPN, CDR2 SVGIG (reference sequence). The ends were cut back, 1 base at V and 8 bases at J, with 8 bases in the middle. The CDR3 DNA reads as TGTGCCTGGAGTGGGCCAGGGGAAGCTTTCTTT. It codes for CAWSGPGEAFF.

In this sample, this clone turned up a few times. The chain uses TRBV7-2 and TRBJ1-4, with no clear D. V was cut by 4 bases and J by 7 bases, with 16 bases left in between. The germline V gene has CDR1 SGHTA and CDR2 FQGNSA. CDR3 size: 15 residues. In DNA, the CDR3 is TGTGCCAGCAGCTATCAAGCAGGAGAGGGTGAAAAACTGTTTTTT. Translated, it gives CASSYQAGEGEKLFF.

V is TRBV19 and J is TRBJ1-5; TRBD1 matches 7 bases. Germline V CDR1 and CDR2: LNHDA, SQIVND (reference sequence). This CDR3 is built from 13 residues. Trimming cost V 6 bases and J 5 bases; bases outside gene matches: 4. The CDR3 here is CASSRQGDQPQHF. In DNA, the CDR3 is TGTGCCAGTAGCAGACAGGGAGATCAGCCCCAGCATTTT.

CDR3 nucleotide sequence: TGTGCCAGCAGCCCACCAATCTGGGGGGGGAGGTGGGGCTACACCTTC. Protein product: CASSPPIWGGRWGYTF. The rearrangement joins TRBV9 to TRBJ1-2, with a weak D call TRBD1 (5 bases). This CDR3 spans 16 amino acids. Germline V gene sequence: CDR1 SGDLS, CDR2 YYNGEE. V lost 4 bases and J 8 bases, leaving 24 bases between the germline ends.

The gene calls are TRBV7-2 and TRBJ1-2, with 11 bases matching TRBD1. Germline CDR1 and CDR2: SGHTA and FQGNSA. CDR3 length: 13 amino acids. V was pared by 5 bases and J by 7 bases, with 3 bases of the junction left unmatched. The CDR3 protein is CASSGQGASGYTF. CDR3 in DNA: TGTGCCAGCAGCGGACAGGGGGCTTCTGGCTACACCTTC.

The chain carries TRBV10-3 and TRBJ2-7, with 10 positions matching TRBD2. The CDR3 spans 13 residues. The germline CDR1 and CDR2 sequences are ENHRY and SYGVKD. The V segment lost 2 bases and the J segment 5 bases; nucleotides outside the gene matches: 0. The chain's CDR3 is CAISELAGDEQYF. The CDR3 DNA sequence: TGTGCCATCAGTGAGCTAGCGGGAGACGAGCAGTACTTC.

V is TRBV28 and J is TRBJ1-5; D is perhaps TRBD1 (6 bases). Trimming pared 5 bases from V and 3 bases from J, leaving 17 bases between. Germline V lookup: CDR1 MDHEN, CDR2 SYDVKM. CDR3 length equals 16 residues. The CDR3 coding sequence is TGTGCCAGCAGTAAAAACCCCGGACAGTACAATCAGCCCCAGCATTTT. This sequence encodes CASSKNPGQYNQPQHF.